The clone carrying this TCR beta chain was counted only a few times. Its specificity is unknown. The data belong to a study of CD8+ T cells in alopecia areata. General study results and limits: Scalp samples also contribute reads from the resident alphabeta T cells found in normal skin. Affected scalp, especially in alopecia totalis/universalis, had a higher clonality than normal scalp did.

Per the germline V gene, CDR1 is MNHNY and CDR2 is SVGAGI (reference sequence). V lost 7 bases and J lost 5; bases outside the gene matches: 9. This CDR3 region has 14 residues. RNA extraction and reverse transcription yielded cDNA as sequencing template. Clones were sequenced by immunoSEQ multiplex PCR, and TCRdb holds only the in-frame ones, with some missing. Of under 250,000 clones listed, just over 55% were seen once; the top ten hold nearly 5%. A FACSAria was used to sort CD4+ and CD8+ T cells. These cells came from PBMCs. The TCR was taken from a human donor in good health. The gene calls are TRBV6-6 and TRBJ2-5; 8 bases agree with TRBD1. Sequencing was done on a sample of CD8+ T cells sorted from blood. The CDR3 DNA reads as TGTGCCAGCACCTCGGACAGGGTGGAGGAGACCCAGTACTTC. Translating it yields CASTSDRVEETQYF.